The 13 T cell receptor beta chains below all came from one sample that was sequenced in a study of T-cell reconstitution after alpha-beta-depleted transplantation in children. For TCRbeta, the library was prepared with unique molecular identifiers. MiXCR, applied by TCRdb to the PCR reads, yields one record per CDR3 protein. The table includes about 1,000,000 distinct CDR3 sequences, around 30% detected once. The starting material was PBMCs, mostly from graft donor cells, obtained 360 days after TCRalphabeta/CD19-depleted stem cell transplant. The receptors stem from a boy younger than two who had a stem cell transplant for SCID, so the T cells may come from the graft donor.

This clonotype has more than one count but fewer than ten. The chain recombines TRBV20-1 with TRBJ2-5; D unclear. Deletions cut 1 base from V and 5 bases from J, with 17 bases between. The CDR3 length is 15 residues. In germline, CDR1 is DFQATT, CDR2 SNEGSKA (reference sequence). The DNA of the CDR3 is TGCAGTGCTAGAGTTGCCGGTAGCTCCCGGGAGACCCAGTACTTC. Translated, it gives CSARVAGSSRETQYF.

This chain links TRBV6-2 or TRBV6-3 with TRBJ2-1, with a weak D call TRBD2 (5 bases). Trimming shortened V by 2 bases and J by 5 bases, and 13 bases separated the two germline ends. The length of the CDR3 is 15 residues. Looked up from germline, CDR1 is MNHEY and CDR2 is SVGEGT. CDR3 region: CASSYEGSANNEQFF. CDR3 nucleotides: TGTGCCAGCAGTTACGAAGGGAGCGCCAACAATGAGCAGTTCTTC.

This sequence joins TRBV6-2 or TRBV6-3 and TRBJ1-6, with D perhaps matching TRBD1 (6 bases). Trimming shortened V by 5 bases and J by 14 bases, and 22 bases separated the two germline ends. This CDR3 spans 15 amino acids. The germline gives CDR1 MNHEY, CDR2 SVGEGT. DNA for the CDR3: TGTGCCAGCAGTACCCACAGGGCCAGCGGGGGGTCCCTCCACTTT. It specifies CASSTHRASGGSLHF.

This clonotype occurred a few times. At one boundary the junction diverges from the germline segment, which might be a read error. The CDR3 nucleotides are TGCAGCGTGGCCCGGGACCCCGGAAATGGGCAGTTCTTC. Amino acid sequence: CSVARDPGNGQFF. The J gene is TRBJ2-1, the V gene TRBV29-1, with D possibly being TRBD1 or TRBD2 (5 bases each). Germline assignment: CDR1 SQVTM and CDR2 ANQGSEA. There are 13 residues in the CDR3.

The genes are TRBV20-1 and TRBJ1-5, with 11 positions matching TRBD1. Germline CDR1 DFQATT, CDR2 SNEGSKA (reference sequence). V was clipped by 3 bases and J by 1 base; unmatched bases: 8. This CDR3 contains 17 residues. CDR3 in DNA: TGCAGTGCTAGGGACAGGGGGCGCGGGGGAAGCAATCAGCCCCAGCATTTT. Translation gives CSARDRGRGGSNQPQHF.

A few counts support this clonotype. The genes are TRBV29-1 and TRBJ2-1, with TRBD1 matching over 8 bases. V dropped 7 bases and J dropped 10; count of bases not matched to a gene: 6. The CDR3 covers 11 residues. From germline, CDR1 is SQVTM and CDR2 ANQGSEA. In nucleotides, the CDR3 is TGCAGCGCCACAGGGGGTTGGGAGCAGTTCTTC. This encodes CSATGGWEQFF.

This chain joins TRBV4-3 and TRBJ1-2, with D possibly TRBD1 on 5 matching bases. The V gene's germline CDR1 is LGHNA and CDR2 YSLEER. The CDR3 is 15 residues long. Trimming took 0 bases from V and 4 from J, leaving 12 bases between them. This chain's CDR3 is CASSQEVGDPYGYTF. For the CDR3, the DNA is TGCGCCAGCAGCCAAGAGGTCGGGGACCCCTATGGCTACACCTTC.

This clonotype has only a few counts. V is TRBV18 and J is TRBJ2-1; no reliable D call. Trimming left V 3 bases short and J 3 bases short, with 9 bases between. CDR1 is KGHSH and CDR2 is LQKENI in the germline V gene. The CDR3 covers 14 residues. The CDR3 is CASSPLPSYNEQFF. The CDR3 DNA reads TGTGCCAGCTCACCCTTGCCTAGCTACAATGAGCAGTTCTTC.

The chain has TRBV29-1 and TRBJ2-3; perhaps TRBD1 as D (5 bases). Trimming shortened V by 4 bases and J by 2 bases, and 10 bases separated the two germline ends. The germline V gene has CDR1 SQVTM and CDR2 ANQGSEA. The CDR3 is made up of 13 amino acids. The CDR3 DNA reads as TGCAGCGTTGCTGGGGCGAACACAGATACGCAGTATTTT. This translates into CSVAGANTDTQYF.

Comments on this clonotype: One end of the junction fails to match germline, which may point to a read error. The rearrangement links TRBV7-2 to TRBJ1-3; unclear D gene. Germline-derived CDR1 and CDR2 are SGHTA and FQGNSA. The CDR3 length is 12 residues. CDR3 in DNA: TGTGCCAGCAGCTCGAGCGGAAACACCGTATATTTT. It is translated as CASSSSGNTVYF.

CDR3 coding DNA: TGTGCCACCAGTGACGGGACAGGGGCAGGTAGGAATGAGCAGTTCTTC. As protein: CATSDGTGAGRNEQFF. The chain couples TRBV24-1 to TRBJ2-1; 10 positions match TRBD1. This CDR3 region has 16 residues. Per germline, CDR1 KGHDR and CDR2 SFDVKD. The J segment lost 7 bases and the V segment lost 4 bases, leaving 9 bases of the junction unmatched.

This clonotype was counted only a few times. The chain links TRBV20-1 to TRBJ1-1; 7 positions agree with TRBD1. Germline V gives CDR1 DFQATT, CDR2 SNEGSKA (reference sequence). The CDR3 has 14 amino acids. The V segment lost 2 bases and the J segment 1 base; nucleotides outside the gene matches: 4. As DNA, the CDR3 is TGCAGTGCTAGACAAGGACAGGCGAACACTGAAGCTTTCTTT. It translates to CSARQGQANTEAFF.

This clonotype showed up many times. V usage is TRBV5-5 and J usage is TRBJ2-1, with TRBD1 matching 9 bases. V lost 4 bases and J lost 6; bases outside the gene matches: 8. The germline V gene encodes CDR1 SGHKS and CDR2 YYEKEE (reference sequence). The CDR3 spans 15 residues. The CDR3 coding sequence is TGTGCCAGCAGCCCCGACAGGGGGGTCGTCAATGAGCAGTTCTTC. This translates into CASSPDRGVVNEQFF.